This T cell receptor beta chain came from a study of blood T cell repertoires in COVID-19 (dated by TCRdb to about 2020). Broadly, across the study: Collaborator samples came from the United States, Italy and Spain and covered acute and convalescent phases of COVID-19. The prospective study material was composed of cDNA or gDNA derived from T cells, B-cell-depleted T cells, or PBMCs. Subjects who had been exposed to COVID-19, were actively infected with it, or had recovered from it provided the deeply sampled blood TCRbeta repertoires that made up the dataset. The repertoires were made available in a free public database intended to serve as a resource for research on the immune response to SARS-CoV-2. The samples were drawn from the first 160 participants of the ongoing ImmuneRACE study and from more than 1,000 subjects provided by 6 global collaborators. Nearly every sample came with metadata listing a de-identified subject ID, COVID-19 status, age in years and sex. Where available, HLA class I and class II types were taken from metadata supplied by the sample provider and were not determined by assay-based typing. The paper as a whole reports these results and caveats: Clinical and demographic metadata were provided uncurated, with the amount varying by source and participant.

Remarks on this clone: Its antigen is unknown. Base qualities are missing; no much larger clone stands one base away.

TCRbeta CDR3 regions were amplified from genomic DNA by means of the immunoSEQ Assay, a bias-controlled multiplex PCR. On the authors' methods: The number of nucleated cells in each sample was estimated by amplification of reference gene primers within the assay. Sequence reads were collapsed and filtered to measure the absolute abundance of every unique TCRbeta CDR3 rearrangement. For each sample, productive Simpson clonality was calculated as the square root of Simpson's diversity index over productive rearrangements. In its TCRdb copy, this immuneACCESS table keeps in-frame sequences only and misses some clones. Where compared with another copy, unresolved V genes explain less than half of these, and the others have no known cause. The D gene and trimming were derived from the DNA, and the V and J assignments and clone size from that table. Here the sample has approximately 230,000 clones; about 88% occur a single time. The ten largest clones take up 2% to 2.5% of the sample.

The junction carries 9 bases between V and J, which are trimmed by 3 bases and 0 bases respectively. As encoded in the germline V gene, CDR1 is MNHNS while CDR2 is SASEGT. The CDR3 starts with the cysteine, ends with the phenylalanine, and has 15 residues. Left in the record is the CDR3 DNA by itself, 45 bases read in frame from the first base. Another Seattle source contributed samples from volunteer blood donors who had recovered from COVID-19. Collaborating institutions collected whole blood in K2EDTA tubes following their own protocols. For TCRbeta analysis, collaborator samples were shipped as frozen whole blood, as isolated PBMCs, or as DNA extracted from either sample type.

This receptor chain uses TRBV6-1 and TRBJ1-3, with the D gene not confidently named. The sequence was obtained from a woman between 35 and 50 years old who had recovered from COVID-19. The sequencing input was peripheral blood. The CDR3 here reads CASSDIQFSGNTIYF. Read as DNA, the sequence is TGTGCCAGCAGTGACATACAGTTCTCTGGAAACACCATATATTTT.